This T cell receptor beta chain was obtained from a study of T cell responses to AZD1222 COVID-19 vaccine. The data were produced by immunoSEQ multiplex PCR, yet TCRdb's version contains in-frame clones alone and is incomplete. The sample has 150,000 or so clones, about 90% seen once. Germline V lookup: CDR1 MNHEY, CDR2 SVGAGI. The CDR3 contains 16 residues. The V and J ends lost 0 bases and 4 bases, in that order; junction bases with no gene match: 6. The rearrangement uses TRBV6-5 and TRBJ1-2; 9 bases align to TRBD1. This sample comprised peripheral blood, obtained 28 days after the second AZD1222 dose. This sequence originates from an adult who received the AZD1222 COVID-19 vaccine. For the CDR3, the DNA is TGTGCCAGCAGTTACTCAGGGGACAGGGCCCGCTATGGCTACACCTTC. This gives the protein CASSYSGDRARYGYTF.